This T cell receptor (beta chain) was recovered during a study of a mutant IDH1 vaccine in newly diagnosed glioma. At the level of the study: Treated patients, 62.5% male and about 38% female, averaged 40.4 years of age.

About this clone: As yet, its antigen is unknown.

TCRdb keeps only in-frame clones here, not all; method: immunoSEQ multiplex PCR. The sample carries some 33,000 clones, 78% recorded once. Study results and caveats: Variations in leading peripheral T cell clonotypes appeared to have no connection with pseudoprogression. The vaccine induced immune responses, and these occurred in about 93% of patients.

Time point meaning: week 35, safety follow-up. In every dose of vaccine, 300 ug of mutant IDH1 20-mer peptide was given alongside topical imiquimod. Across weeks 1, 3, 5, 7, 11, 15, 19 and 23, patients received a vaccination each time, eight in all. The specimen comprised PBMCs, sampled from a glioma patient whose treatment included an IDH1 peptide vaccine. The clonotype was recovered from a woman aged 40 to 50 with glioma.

The CDR3 region has the DNA TGTGCCAGTAGCCCACAGGGAGCAACGGCTGAAGCTTTCTTT. Translation gives CASSPQGATAEAFF. This chain links TRBV19 with TRBJ1-1, with TRBD1 as a possible D gene (6 bases). CDR1 and CDR2 from the germline V gene are LNHDA and SQIVND (reference sequence). The length of the CDR3 is 14 residues. V lost 6 bases and J lost 6, with 17 bases in between.